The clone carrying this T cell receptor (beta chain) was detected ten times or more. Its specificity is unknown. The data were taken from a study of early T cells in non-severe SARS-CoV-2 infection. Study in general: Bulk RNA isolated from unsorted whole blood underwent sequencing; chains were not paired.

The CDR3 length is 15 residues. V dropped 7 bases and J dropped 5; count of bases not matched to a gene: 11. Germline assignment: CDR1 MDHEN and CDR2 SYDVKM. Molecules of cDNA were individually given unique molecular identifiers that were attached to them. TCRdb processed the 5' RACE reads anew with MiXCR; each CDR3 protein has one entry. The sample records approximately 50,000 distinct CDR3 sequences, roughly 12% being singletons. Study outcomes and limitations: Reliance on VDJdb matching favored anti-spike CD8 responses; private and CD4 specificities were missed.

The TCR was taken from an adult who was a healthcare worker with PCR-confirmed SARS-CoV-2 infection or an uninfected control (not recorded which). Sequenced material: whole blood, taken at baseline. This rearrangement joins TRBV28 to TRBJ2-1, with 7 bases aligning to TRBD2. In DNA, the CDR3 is TGTGCCAGCAATCGGGAGGCCCACGCGGACAATGAGCAGTTCTTC. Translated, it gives CASNREAHADNEQFF.